Here is one TCR beta chain with its context. The data were taken from a study of blood T cell repertoires in COVID-19. The germline gives CDR1 LNHDA, CDR2 SQIVND (reference sequence). Trimming cost V 5 bases and J 5 bases, with 15 bases left between them. This CDR3 has 14 amino acids. Original methodology: It was from reference gene primer amplification that nucleated cell counts were estimated. TCRdb's table, derived via immunoSEQ multiplex PCR, lists solely in-frame clones and lacks some. For V, J and clone size, that table is used; D and trimming come from the DNA. The sample carries about 170,000 clones, about four fifths recorded once.

The rearrangement uses TRBV19 and TRBJ1-1; no clear D gene. This sequence was found in a man between 65 and 85 years old with active or convalescent COVID-19. Material: peripheral blood. The CDR3 DNA sequence: TGTGCCAGTAGTCTGGTCGGGGTGGGGACTGAAGCTTTCTTT. This sequence encodes CASSLVGVGTEAFF.